The 3 T cell receptor beta chains given below trace back to one sample, sequenced in a study of monozygotic twins with inflammatory bowel disease. From its re-call of the 5' RACE reads, TCRdb lists each CDR3 protein once, without DNA. This listing includes 190,000 or so distinct CDR3 sequences. The sequenced sample was blood. The receptor set was obtained from a human donor with ulcerative colitis or Crohn's disease, or a healthy co-twin of an affected twin (not recorded which).

CDR3 residues: CASSLGNEQYF. This chain connects TRBV7-9 to TRBJ2-7. Per germline, CDR1 SEHNR and CDR2 FQNEAQ (reference sequence). The CDR3 is made up of 11 amino acids.

V is TRBV6-5 and J is TRBJ2-1; TCRdb proposes TRBD1, but this gene call is untestable without DNA. CDR3 length equals 14 residues. Germline lookup yields CDR1 MNHEY and CDR2 SVGAGI. This CDR3 reads CASTRDRGLDEQFF.

The V gene is TRBV10-1, the J gene TRBJ1-1. Germline assignment: CDR1 WNHNN and CDR2 SYGVQD (reference sequence). This CDR3 is 11 amino acids long. CDR3 protein: CASSESIRAFF.